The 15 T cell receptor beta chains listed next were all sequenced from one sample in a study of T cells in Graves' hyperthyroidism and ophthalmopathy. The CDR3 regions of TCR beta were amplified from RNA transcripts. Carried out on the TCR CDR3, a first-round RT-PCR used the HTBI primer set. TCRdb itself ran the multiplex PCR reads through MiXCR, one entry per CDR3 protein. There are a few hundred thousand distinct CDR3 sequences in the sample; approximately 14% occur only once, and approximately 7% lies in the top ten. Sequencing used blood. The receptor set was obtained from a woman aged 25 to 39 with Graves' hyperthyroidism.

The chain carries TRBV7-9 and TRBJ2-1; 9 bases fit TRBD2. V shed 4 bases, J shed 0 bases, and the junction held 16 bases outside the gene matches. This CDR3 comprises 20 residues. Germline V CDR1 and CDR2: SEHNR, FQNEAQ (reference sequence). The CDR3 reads CASSSARVEFSGSSYNEQFF. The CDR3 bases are TGTGCCAGCAGCTCCGCCAGGGTAGAGTTTAGCGGGAGCTCCTACAATGAGCAGTTCTTC.

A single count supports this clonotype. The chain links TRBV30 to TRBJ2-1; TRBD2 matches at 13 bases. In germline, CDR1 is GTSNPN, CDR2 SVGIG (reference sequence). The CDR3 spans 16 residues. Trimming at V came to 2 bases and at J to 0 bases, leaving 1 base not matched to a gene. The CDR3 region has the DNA TGTGCCTGGAGTTGGACTAGCGGGAGCTCCTACAATGAGCAGTTCTTC. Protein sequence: CAWSWTSGSSYNEQFF.

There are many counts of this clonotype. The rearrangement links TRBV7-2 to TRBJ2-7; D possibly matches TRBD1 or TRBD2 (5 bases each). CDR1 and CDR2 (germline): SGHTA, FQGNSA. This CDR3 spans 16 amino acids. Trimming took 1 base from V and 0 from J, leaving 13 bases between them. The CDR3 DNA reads TGTGCCAGCAGCTTAGAGTGGGACCCTAGCTCCTACGAGCAGTACTTC. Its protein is CASSLEWDPSSYEQYF.

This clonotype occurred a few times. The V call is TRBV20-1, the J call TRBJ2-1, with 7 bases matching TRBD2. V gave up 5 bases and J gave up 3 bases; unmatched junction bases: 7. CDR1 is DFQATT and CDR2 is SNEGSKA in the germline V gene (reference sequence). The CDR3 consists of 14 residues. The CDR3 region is CSASPSGNYNEQFF. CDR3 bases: TGCAGTGCTTCCCCTAGCGGCAACTACAATGAGCAGTTCTTC.

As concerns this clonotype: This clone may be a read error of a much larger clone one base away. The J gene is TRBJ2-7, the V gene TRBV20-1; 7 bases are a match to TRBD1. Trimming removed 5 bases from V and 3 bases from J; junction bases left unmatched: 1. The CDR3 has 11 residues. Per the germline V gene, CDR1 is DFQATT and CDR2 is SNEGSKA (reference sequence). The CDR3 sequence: CSAGQDYEQYF. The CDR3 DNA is TGCAGTGCTGGACAGGACTACGAGCAGTACTTC.

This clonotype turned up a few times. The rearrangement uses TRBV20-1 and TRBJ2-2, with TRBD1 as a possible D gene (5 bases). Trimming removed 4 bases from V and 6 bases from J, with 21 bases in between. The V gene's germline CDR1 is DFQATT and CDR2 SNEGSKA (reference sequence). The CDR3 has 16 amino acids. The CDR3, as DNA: TGCAGTGCTACCTCCGAGTCTCCCAGGGTCGCCGGGGAGCTGTTTTTT. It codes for CSATSESPRVAGELFF.

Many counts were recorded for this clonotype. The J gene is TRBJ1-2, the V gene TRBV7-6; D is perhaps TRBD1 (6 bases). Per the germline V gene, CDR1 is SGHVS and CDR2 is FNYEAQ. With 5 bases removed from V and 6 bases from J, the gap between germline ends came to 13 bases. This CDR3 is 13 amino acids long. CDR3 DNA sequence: TGTGCCAGCAGCACCGACAGGACTCATGGCTACACCTTC. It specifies CASSTDRTHGYTF.

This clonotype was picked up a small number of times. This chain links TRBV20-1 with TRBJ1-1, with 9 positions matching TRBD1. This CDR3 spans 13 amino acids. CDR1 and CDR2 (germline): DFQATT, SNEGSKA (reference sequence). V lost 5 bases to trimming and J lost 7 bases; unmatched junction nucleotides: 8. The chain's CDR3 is CSAPRDRVLEAFF. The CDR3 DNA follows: TGCAGTGCTCCACGGGACAGGGTTCTTGAAGCTTTCTTT.

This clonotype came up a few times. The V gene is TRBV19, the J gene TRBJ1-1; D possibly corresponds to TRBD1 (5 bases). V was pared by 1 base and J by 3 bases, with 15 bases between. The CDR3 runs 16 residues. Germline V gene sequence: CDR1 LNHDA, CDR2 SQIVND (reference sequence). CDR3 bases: TGTGCCAGTAGTATAGTAACCCAGGGCTCGCACACTGAAGCTTTCTTT. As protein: CASSIVTQGSHTEAFF.

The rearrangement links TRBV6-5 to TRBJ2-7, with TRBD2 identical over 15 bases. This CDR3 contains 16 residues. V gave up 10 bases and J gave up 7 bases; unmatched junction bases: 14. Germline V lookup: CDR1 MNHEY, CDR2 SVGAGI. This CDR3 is CAINSGLAGGPIEQYF. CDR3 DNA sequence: TGTGCCATCAATTCCGGACTAGCGGGAGGGCCGATAGAGCAGTACTTC.

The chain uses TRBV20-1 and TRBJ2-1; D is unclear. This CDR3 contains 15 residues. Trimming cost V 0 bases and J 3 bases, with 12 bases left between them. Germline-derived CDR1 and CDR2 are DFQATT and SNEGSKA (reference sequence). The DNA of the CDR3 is TGCAGTGCTAGAGACACGGCACTATTCTACAATGAGCAGTTCTTC. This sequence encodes CSARDTALFYNEQFF.

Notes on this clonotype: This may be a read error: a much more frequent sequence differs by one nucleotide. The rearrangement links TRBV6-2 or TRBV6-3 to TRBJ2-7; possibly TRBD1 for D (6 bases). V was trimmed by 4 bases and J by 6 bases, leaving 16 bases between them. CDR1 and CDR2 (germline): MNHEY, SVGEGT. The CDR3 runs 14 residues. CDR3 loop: CASSWGQGWVEQYF. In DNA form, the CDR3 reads TGTGCCAGCAGTTGGGGACAAGGTTGGGTCGAGCAGTACTTC.

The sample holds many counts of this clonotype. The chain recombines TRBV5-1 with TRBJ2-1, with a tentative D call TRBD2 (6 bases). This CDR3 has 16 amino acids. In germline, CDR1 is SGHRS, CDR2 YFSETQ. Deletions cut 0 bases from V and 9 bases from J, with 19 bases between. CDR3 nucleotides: TGCGCCAGCAGCTTGGTGTCGGGAGTGGACGTGACTGAGCAGTTCTTC. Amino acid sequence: CASSLVSGVDVTEQFF. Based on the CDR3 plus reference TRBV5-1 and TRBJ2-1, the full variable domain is KAGVTQTPRYLIKTRGQQVTLSCSPISGHRSVSWYQQTPGQGLQFLFEYFSETQRNKGNFPGRFSGRQFSNSRSEMNVSTLELGDSALYLCASSLVSGVDVTEQFFGPGTRLTVL.

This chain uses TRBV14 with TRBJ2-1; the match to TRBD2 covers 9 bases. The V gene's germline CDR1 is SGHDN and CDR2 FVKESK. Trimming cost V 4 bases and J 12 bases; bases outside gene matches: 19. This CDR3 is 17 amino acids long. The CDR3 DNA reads TGTGCCAGCAGCCCGACCGGGGTTTTTAGCGGGAGTAGTGTGCAGTTCTTC. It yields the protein CASSPTGVFSGSSVQFF. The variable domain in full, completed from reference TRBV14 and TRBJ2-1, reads EAGVTQFPSHSVIEKGQTVTLRCDPISGHDNLYWYRRVMGKEIKFLLHFVKESKQDESGMPNNRFLAERTGGTYSTLKVQPAELEDSGVYFCASSPTGVFSGSSVQFFGPGTRLTVL.

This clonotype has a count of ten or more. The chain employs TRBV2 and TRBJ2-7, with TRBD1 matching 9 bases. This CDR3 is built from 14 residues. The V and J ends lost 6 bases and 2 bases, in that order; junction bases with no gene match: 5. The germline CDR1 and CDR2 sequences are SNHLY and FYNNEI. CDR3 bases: TGTGCCAGCAGACCACGGACAGGGGCCTACGAGCAGTACTTC. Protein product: CASRPRTGAYEQYF.